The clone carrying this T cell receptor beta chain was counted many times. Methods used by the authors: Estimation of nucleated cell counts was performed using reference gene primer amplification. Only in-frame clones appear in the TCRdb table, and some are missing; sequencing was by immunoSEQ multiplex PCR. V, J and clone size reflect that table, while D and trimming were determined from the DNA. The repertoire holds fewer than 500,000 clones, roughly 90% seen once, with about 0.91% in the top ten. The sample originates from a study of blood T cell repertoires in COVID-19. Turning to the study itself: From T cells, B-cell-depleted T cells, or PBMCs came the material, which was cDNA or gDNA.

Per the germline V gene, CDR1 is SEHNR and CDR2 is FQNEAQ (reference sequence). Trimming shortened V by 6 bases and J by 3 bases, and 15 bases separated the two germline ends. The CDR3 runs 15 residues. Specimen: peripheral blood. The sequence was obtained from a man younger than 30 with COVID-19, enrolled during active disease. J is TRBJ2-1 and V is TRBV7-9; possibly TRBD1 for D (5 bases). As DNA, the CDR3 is TGTGCCAGCAGTTGGACCCAAGGGGACTACAATGAGCAGTTCTTC. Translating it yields CASSWTQGDYNEQFF.